This T cell receptor beta chain was captured by sequencing in a study of shared clonotypes between healthy human individuals. The naive CD8 population came from CD45RO-negative cells selected for CCR7, without terminally differentiated effector memory CD45RA+ cells. V lost 3 bases to trimming and J lost 3 bases; unmatched junction nucleotides: 3. In germline, CDR1 is SNHLY, CDR2 FYNNEI. The CDR3 totals 15 residues. Method: immunoSEQ multiplex PCR; TCRdb's copy keeps in-frame clones and lacks some. Here the sample spans about 2 million clones, about 95% being singletons. The source of this sequence is a man between 18 and 35 years old in good health. Sequencing was done on a sample of naive CD8+ T cells sorted from blood. The rearrangement joins TRBV2 to TRBJ2-2; 8 bases are a match to TRBD2. The CDR3 sequence is CASSELREDTGELFF. DNA of the CDR3: TGTGCCAGCAGTGAGTTGCGGGAGGACACCGGGGAGCTGTTTTTT.